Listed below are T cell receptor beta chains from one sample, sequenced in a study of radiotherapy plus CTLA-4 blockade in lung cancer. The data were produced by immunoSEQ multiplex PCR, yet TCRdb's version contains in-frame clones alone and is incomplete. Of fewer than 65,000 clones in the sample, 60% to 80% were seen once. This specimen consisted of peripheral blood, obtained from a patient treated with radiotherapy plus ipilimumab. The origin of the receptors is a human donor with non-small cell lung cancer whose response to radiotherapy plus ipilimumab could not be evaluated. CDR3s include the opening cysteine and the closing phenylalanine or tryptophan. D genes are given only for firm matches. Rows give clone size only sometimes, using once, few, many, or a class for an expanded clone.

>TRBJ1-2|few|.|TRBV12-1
TGTGCCAGACGACAGGGACCCAAAGAGGGCTACACCTTC
CARRQGPKEGYTF
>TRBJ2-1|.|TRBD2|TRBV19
TGTGCCAGTAGTTTTCGCCCCGGGACTAGCGGGAGCTACAATGAGCAGTTCTTC
CASSFRPGTSGSYNEQFF
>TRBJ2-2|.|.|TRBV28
TGTGCCAGCACCCCATACACCGGGGAGCTGTTTTTT
CASTPYTGELFF
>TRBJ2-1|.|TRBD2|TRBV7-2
TGTGCCAGCAGCTCACTAGCGGGGTCCTACAATGAGCAGTTCTTC
CASSSLAGSYNEQFF
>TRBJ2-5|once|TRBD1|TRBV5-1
TGCGCCAGCAGCGAAAGGACAGGGGGCTGGGAGACCCAGTACTTC
CASSERTGGWETQYF
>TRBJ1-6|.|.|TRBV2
TGTGCCAGCAGCGCTTGGGGAGGGAGAGGATCACCCCTCCACTTT
CASSAWGGRGSPLHF
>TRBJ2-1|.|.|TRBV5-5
TGTGCCAGCAGCTTGCGGACAGCTTACAATGAGCAGTTCTTC
CASSLRTAYNEQFF
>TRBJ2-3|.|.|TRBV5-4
TGTGCCAGCAGTCCCGGTGGGAGCCAAGATACGCAGTATTTT
CASSPGGSQDTQYF
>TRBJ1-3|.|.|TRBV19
TGTGCCACCCGCATGGGCGGGAGCTCTGGAAACACCATATATTTT
CATRMGGSSGNTIYF
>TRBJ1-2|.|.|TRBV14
TGTGCCAGCAGCCAAGAAATGGCCGTAAACTATGGCTACACCTTC
CASSQEMAVNYGYTF
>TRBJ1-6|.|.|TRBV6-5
TGTGCCAGCGCGGGGGGCAGCTCCTATAATTCACCCCTCCACTTT
CASAGGSSYNSPLHF
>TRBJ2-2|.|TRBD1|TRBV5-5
TGTGCCAGCAGCTCCTTGCAGGGGGCGGACACCGGGGAGCTGTTTTTT
CASSSLQGADTGELFF
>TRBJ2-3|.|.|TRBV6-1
TGTGCCAGCAGTGGGTGGGGAAGGGGGGGCAGCGATACGCAGTATTTT
CASSGWGRGGSDTQYF
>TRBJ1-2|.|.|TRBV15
TGTGCCACCAGCAGAGCCCCTTCTCCGTATGGCTACACCTTC
CATSRAPSPYGYTF
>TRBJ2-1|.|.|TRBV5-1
TGCGCCAGCAGTTCCGGACAGATCTACAATGAGCAGTTCTTC
CASSSGQIYNEQFF
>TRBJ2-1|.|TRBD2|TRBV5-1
TGCGCCAGCAGCACTGGACTAGTCAACAATGAGCAGTTCTTC
CASSTGLVNNEQFF
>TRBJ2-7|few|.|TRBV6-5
TGTGCCAGCAGTTACTCGGGCAGCTCCTACGAGCAGTACTTC
CASSYSGSSYEQYF
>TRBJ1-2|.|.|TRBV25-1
TGTGCCAGCAGTGCCCAATTTAGACAGGCTGTAAAGACCTTC
CASSAQFRQAVKTF
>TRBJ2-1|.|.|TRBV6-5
TGTGCCAGCAGTTTGATGAGCCATTCCTACAATGAGCAGTTCTTC
CASSLMSHSYNEQFF
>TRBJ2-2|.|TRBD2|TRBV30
TGTGCCTCTACGGGAGGGGCAGTAGCTACCGGGGAGCTGTTTTTT
CASTGGAVATGELFF
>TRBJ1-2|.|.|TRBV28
TGTGCCAGCAGTTCGCCGACAGCCGAGGTAGACTATGGCTACACCTTC
CASSSPTAEVDYGYTF
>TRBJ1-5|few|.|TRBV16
TGTGCCAGCAGCCCATCCCTCAACCCTACGCAGCCCCAGCATTTT
CASSPSLNPTQPQHF
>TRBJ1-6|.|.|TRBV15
TGTGCCACCAGCGGCGGACAGACTAATAATTCACCCCTCCACTTT
CATSGGQTNNSPLHF
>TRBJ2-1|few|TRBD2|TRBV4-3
TGCGCCAGCAGCCAGGAGACCGGAGGGACTAGCTCCTACAATGAGCAGTTCTTC
CASSQETGGTSSYNEQFF
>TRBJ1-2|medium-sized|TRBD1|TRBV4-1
TGCGCCAGCAGGACAGGGCCGGGAGCTAACTATGGCTACACCTTC
CASRTGPGANYGYTF
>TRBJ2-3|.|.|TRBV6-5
TGTGCCAGCAGTTACACTAGCACAGATACGCAGTATTTT
CASSYTSTDTQYF
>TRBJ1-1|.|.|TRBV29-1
TGCAGCGTTGAAACTGGACTCGCGAGCACTGAAGCTTTCTTT
CSVETGLASTEAFF
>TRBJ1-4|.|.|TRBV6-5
TGTGCCAGCAGACAGGGTAGAGAAAAACTGTTTTTT
CASRQGREKLFF
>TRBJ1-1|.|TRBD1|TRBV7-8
TGTGCCAGCAGCCTTGGGACAGGGGTGGGAGCTTTCTTT
CASSLGTGVGAFF
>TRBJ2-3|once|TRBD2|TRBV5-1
TGCGCCAGCAGCGCCGGCGGTGGCGGGGGGGCAGGAGATACGCAGTATTTT
CASSAGGGGGAGDTQYF
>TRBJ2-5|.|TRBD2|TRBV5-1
TGCGCCAGCAGCTTGAGTCTAGCGGGACAAGAGACCCAGTACTTC
CASSLSLAGQETQYF
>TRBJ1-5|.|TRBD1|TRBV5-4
TGTGCCAGCAGCCTCGGGACAGATCCTCAGCCCCAGCATTTT
CASSLGTDPQPQHF
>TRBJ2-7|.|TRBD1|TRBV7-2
TGTGCCAGCAGCTTAGATAGGGCCAGGGGGTACGAGCAGTACTTC
CASSLDRARGYEQYF
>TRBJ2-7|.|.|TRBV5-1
TGCGCCAGCAGCTTGGGGGCGGTGGGGGGAGAGCAGTACTTC
CASSLGAVGGEQYF
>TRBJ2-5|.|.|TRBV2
TGTGCCAGCACCGGGGAGACCCAGTACTTC
CASTGETQYF
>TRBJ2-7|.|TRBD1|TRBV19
TGTGCCAGTAGTCATCAGACAGGGGGTTCCTCCTACGAGCAGTACTTC
CASSHQTGGSSYEQYF
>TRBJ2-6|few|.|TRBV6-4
TGTGCCAGCAGTGACTCCGGGTCCACTGGGGCCAACGTCCTGACTTTC
CASSDSGSTGANVLTF
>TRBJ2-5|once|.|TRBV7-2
TGTGCCAGCAGCTCCGGGGGACAAGAGACCCAGTACTTC
CASSSGGQETQYF
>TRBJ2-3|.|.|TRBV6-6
TGTGCCAGCAGTTCCCCCGGCGGAGATACGCAGTATTTT
CASSSPGGDTQYF
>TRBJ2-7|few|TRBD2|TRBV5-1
TGCGCCAGCAGCCAGGGCGGGGGGCACCCCTACGAGCAGTACTTC
CASSQGGGHPYEQYF
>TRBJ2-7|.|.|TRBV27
TGTGCCAGCAGTTTATCAGGGGGCGGGGACTACGAGCAGTACTTC
CASSLSGGGDYEQYF
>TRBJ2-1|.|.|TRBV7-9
TGTGCCTCTAGCCCGCGGCTCGGACTAACCTATACCCATGAGCAGTTCTTC
CASSPRLGLTYTHEQFF
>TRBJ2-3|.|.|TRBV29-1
TGCAGCGTTGTCACTAGCACAGATACGCAGTATTTT
CSVVTSTDTQYF
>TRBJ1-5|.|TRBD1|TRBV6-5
TGTGCCAGCAAACCGGGACAGGGGATTTATCAGCCCCAGCATTTT
CASKPGQGIYQPQHF
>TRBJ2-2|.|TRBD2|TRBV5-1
TGCGCCAGCAGCTTGGTTACTAGCGGGGGAAGGGAGCTGTTTTTT
CASSLVTSGGRELFF
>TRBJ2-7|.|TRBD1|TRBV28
TGTGCCAGCATTGGGACAGGAGGGAATCTTGAGCAGTACTTC
CASIGTGGNLEQYF
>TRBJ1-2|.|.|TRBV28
TGTGCCAGTACTGACAGGTCCCTGAGGGGCTACACCTTC
CASTDRSLRGYTF
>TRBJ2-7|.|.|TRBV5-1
TGCGCCAGCAGCTTGGCTCAGTACTACGAGCAGTACTTC
CASSLAQYYEQYF
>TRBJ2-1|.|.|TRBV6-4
TGTGCCAGCAGTGATGGTCCCTGGCGGAGCACAGGGGGGGGTGAGCAGTTCTTC
CASSDGPWRSTGGGEQFF
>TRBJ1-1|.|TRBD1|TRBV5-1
TGCGCCAGCAGCGGGGACAGGGGGAACACTGAAGCTTTCTTT
CASSGDRGNTEAFF
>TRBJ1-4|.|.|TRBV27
TGTGCCAGCAGTTTAGTAAGCCTGGGGGGAAAACTGTTTTTT
CASSLVSLGGKLFF
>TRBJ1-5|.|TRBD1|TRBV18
TGTGCCAGCTCACAGGGGGCGAGAAATCAGCCCCAGCATTTT
CASSQGARNQPQHF
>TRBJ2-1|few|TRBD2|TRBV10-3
TGTGCCATCAGTGGAGGGACTAGCGGGACGAGCTCCTACAATGAGCAGTTCTTC
CAISGGTSGTSSYNEQFF
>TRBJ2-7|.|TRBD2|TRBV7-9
TGTGCCAGCAGCTTAGGCGGACTAGGAGCCTACGAGCAGTACTTC
CASSLGGLGAYEQYF
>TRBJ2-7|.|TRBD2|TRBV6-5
TGTGCCAGCAGTTACGGACTAGCGGGAAACGAGCAGTACTTC
CASSYGLAGNEQYF
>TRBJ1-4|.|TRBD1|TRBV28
TGTGCCAGCAGTTCGGGGGGACAGGAGGTTGAAAAACTGTTTTTT
CASSSGGQEVEKLFF
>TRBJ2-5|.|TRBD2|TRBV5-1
TGCGCCAGCAGCTTGGGGAGCGGGGGCGCAGGGGAGACCCAGTACTTC
CASSLGSGGAGETQYF